One sample yielded the 22 T cell receptor beta chains listed below, sequenced in a study of high-grade serous ovarian cancer treatment subgroups. Tumor tissue was taken before any definitive surgery or chemotherapy was given. Assay: immunoSEQ multiplex PCR; the TCRdb copy retains only in-frame clones and omits some. The table has approximately 5,400 clones, 70% to 80% seen once. Material for sequencing was tumor tissue. These receptors were obtained from a human patient with high-grade serous ovarian cancer.

The chain is built from TRBV28 and TRBJ1-1; possibly TRBD1 for D (6 bases). The germline V gene encodes CDR1 MDHEN and CDR2 SYDVKM. The CDR3 has 14 residues. The germline V and J ends were trimmed by 6 bases and 12 bases, with 23 bases remaining between them. The CDR3 protein is CASSLTVEGGRSFF. DNA of the CDR3: TGTGCCAGCAGCCTCACCGTCGAGGGGGGTCGGTCTTTCTTT.

CDR3 sequence reads: CASSADPNTDTQYF. In nucleotides, the CDR3 is TGTGCCAGCAGCGCGGACCCAAACACAGATACGCAGTATTTT. The J gene is TRBJ2-3, the V gene TRBV5-4; D is ambiguous. Trimming cost V 4 bases and J 2 bases, with 11 bases left between them. CDR3 length: 14 amino acids. Per the germline V gene, CDR1 is SGHNT and CDR2 is YYREEE (reference sequence). The whole variable domain, remainder taken from reference TRBV5-4 and TRBJ2-3, is ETGVTQSPTHLIKTRGQQVTLRCSSQSGHNTVSWYQQALGQGPQFIFQYYREEENGRGNFPPRFSGLQFPNYSSELNVNALELDDSALYLCASSADPNTDTQYFGPGTRLTVL.

As regards this clone: One junction end disagrees with the germline gene, perhaps due to a read error. Here the CDR3 DNA reads TGTGCCACCAGCAGGCTGGCGGGACAGACGAGATCTGCCTATGACTACACCTTC. Protein: CATSRLAGQTRSAYDYTF. This chain connects TRBV15 to TRBJ1-2; 7 bases map to TRBD1. Germline CDR1 reads LNHNV; CDR2 reads YYDKDF (reference sequence). The CDR3 has 18 amino acids.

This clone was detected a few times. V gene TRBV19 combines with J gene TRBJ2-7; D ambiguous. Germline loops: CDR1 LNHDA, CDR2 SQIVND (reference sequence). The CDR3 covers 14 residues. The V end was cut by 2 bases, the J end by 2 bases, with 10 bases between. CDR3 region: CASSITGEAYEQYF. In nucleotides, the CDR3 is TGTGCCAGTAGTATAACCGGCGAAGCCTACGAGCAGTACTTC. Complete variable domain (other parts from reference TRBV19 and TRBJ2-7): DGGITQSPKYLFRKEGQNVTLSCEQNLNHDAMYWYRQDPGQGLRLIYYSQIVNDFQKGDIAEGYSVSREKKESFPLTVTSAQKNPTAFYLCASSITGEAYEQYFGPGTRLTVT.

The gene calls are TRBV5-4 and TRBJ1-3; D might be TRBD1 (5 bases). Germline CDR1 reads SGHNT; CDR2 reads YYREEE (reference sequence). With 4 bases removed from V and 4 bases from J, the gap between germline ends came to 15 bases. The CDR3 consists of 15 residues. CDR3 in amino acids: CASSPSGTRGNTIYF. CDR3 nucleotides: TGTGCCAGCAGCCCCTCAGGGACCCGAGGAAACACCATATATTTT.

The chain uses TRBV7-3 and TRBJ1-1; D remains unclear. The V gene's germline CDR1 is SGHTA and CDR2 FQGTGA. Trimming shortened V by 5 bases and J by 3 bases, and 10 bases separated the two germline ends. The CDR3 loop spans 13 amino acids. CDR3 amino acids: CASSIQRDTEAFF. The CDR3 DNA reads TGTGCCAGCAGCATTCAGAGGGACACTGAAGCTTTCTTT.

In this sample, this clone turned up once. This rearrangement joins TRBV30 to TRBJ2-7; a weak D match, TRBD1 (8 bases). The CDR3 is made up of 17 amino acids. The V end was cut by 2 bases, the J end by 2 bases, with 22 bases between. CDR1 and CDR2 from the germline V gene are GTSNPN and SVGIG (reference sequence). CDR3 region: CAWSTRSTGGVTYEQYF. The CDR3 coding sequence is TGTGCCTGGAGTACCCGCTCCACAGGGGGGGTCACCTACGAGCAGTACTTC.

This clone was picked up a small number of times. V usage is TRBV6-5 and J usage is TRBJ1-6, with 9 nucleotides matching TRBD1. Unmatched junction bases numbered 7, after V lost 0 bases and J lost 10 bases. Germline CDR1 and CDR2: MNHEY and SVGAGI. The CDR3 runs to 16 residues. The CDR3 sequence: CASSYSGTGRGSPLHF. As DNA, the CDR3 is TGTGCCAGCAGTTACTCCGGGACAGGGAGGGGCTCACCCCTCCACTTT.

V usage is TRBV7-6 and J usage is TRBJ1-4; 9 nucleotides agree with TRBD1. The CDR3 sequence is 14 residues long. The V gene's germline CDR1 is SGHVS and CDR2 FNYEAQ. Trimming at V came to 5 bases and at J to 6 bases, leaving 4 bases not matched to a gene. CDR3 DNA sequence: TGTGCCAGCAGCCGCGACAGGGGGTATGAAAAACTGTTTTTT. It encodes CASSRDRGYEKLFF.

This clone appeared a few times. The V call is TRBV28, the J call TRBJ1-2; TRBD1 agrees at 7 bases. The CDR3 consists of 12 residues. The germline V gene has CDR1 MDHEN and CDR2 SYDVKM. The V gene end was trimmed by 6 bases and the J gene end by 4 bases; junction bases not matched to a gene: 2. CDR3 nucleotide sequence: TGTGCCAGCAGCCGGGACAGCTATGGCTACACCTTC. It translates to CASSRDSYGYTF.

This clone was counted between two and nine times. The chain links TRBV21-1 to TRBJ2-5; the table gives TRBD2 as D, unverified against the DNA. TRBV21-1 represents a pseudogene. The CDR3 length is 17 residues. The DNA of the CDR3 is TGTGCCAGCAGCAAAGGCGTGGCTAGCGGGGTCCCTGAGACCCAGTACTTC. Its translation is CASSKGVASGVPETQYF.

CDR3: CASSGTAYEQYV. The CDR3 nucleotides are TGTGCCAGCAGTGGGACAGCCTACGAGCAGTACGTC. The chain carries TRBV2 and TRBJ2-7; TRBD1 is a possible D gene (6 bases). The CDR3 has 12 amino acids. Looked up from germline, CDR1 is SNHLY and CDR2 is FYNNEI. Trimming shortened V by 4 bases and J by 2 bases, and 6 bases separated the two germline ends.

The CDR3 DNA reads as TGTGCCTGGGGTAAACAGGACAGCCAACGTAGGAGCAATCAGCCCCAGCATTTT. As protein: CAWGKQDSQRRSNQPQHF. The V call is TRBV30, the J call TRBJ1-5; D possibly corresponds to TRBD1 (6 bases). Germline CDR1 is GTSNPN and CDR2 is SVGIG (reference sequence). The CDR3 totals 18 residues. V shed 5 bases and J shed 1 base, with 24 bases lying between them.

The J gene is TRBJ1-3, the V gene TRBV7-6; tentative D call: TRBD1 (6 bases). Germline lookup yields CDR1 SGHVS and CDR2 FNYEAQ. The CDR3 covers 16 residues. Trimming removed 3 bases from V and 0 bases from J, with 12 bases in between. In DNA form, the CDR3 reads TGTGCCAGCAGCTTTTGGGGACAAAGCTCTGGAAACACCATATATTTT. Translating it yields CASSFWGQSSGNTIYF.

This clone has just one count. This sequence joins TRBV7-7 and TRBJ2-5; 7 bases are shared with TRBD1. This CDR3 comprises 15 residues. Germline-derived CDR1 and CDR2 are SSHAT and FNYEAQ (reference sequence). V dropped 0 bases and J dropped 4; count of bases not matched to a gene: 5. The CDR3 DNA follows: TGTGCCAGCAGCTTAGCCCTGACAGGGACAGAGACCCAGTACTTC. Translation: CASSLALTGTETQYF. The complete variable domain, with remaining parts taken from reference TRBV7-7 and TRBJ2-5, reads GAGVSQSPRYKVTKRGQDVTLRCDPISSHATLYWYQQALGQGPEFLTYFNYEAQPDKSGLPSDRFSAERPEGSISTLTIQRTEQRDSAMYRCASSLALTGTETQYFGPGTRLLVL.

The chain is built from TRBV20-1 and TRBJ1-2; D gene uncertain. V was cut by 2 bases and J by 6 bases, with 7 bases left in between. CDR1 is DFQATT, CDR2 SNEGSKA, per germline (reference sequence). The CDR3 runs to 11 residues. Here the CDR3 DNA reads TGCAGTGCTAGATATAGGCATGGCTACACCTTC. Its translation: CSARYRHGYTF.

This chain uses TRBV14 with TRBJ1-1; 8 nucleotides match TRBD1. This CDR3 is 13 amino acids long. V lost 2 bases and J lost 10; bases outside the gene matches: 6. The germline CDR1 and CDR2 sequences are SGHDN and FVKESK. The CDR3 spells CASSQRQGQIAFF. Here the CDR3 DNA reads TGTGCCAGCAGCCAACGACAGGGGCAGATAGCTTTCTTT. The full variable domain, its missing parts supplied by reference TRBV14 and TRBJ1-1, is EAGVTQFPSHSVIEKGQTVTLRCDPISGHDNLYWYRRVMGKEIKFLLHFVKESKQDESGMPNNRFLAERTGGTYSTLKVQPAELEDSGVYFCASSQRQGQIAFFGQGTRLTVV.

The chain couples TRBV6-1 to TRBJ1-2; TRBD1 matches at 7 bases. V lost 7 bases to trimming and J lost 4 bases; unmatched junction nucleotides: 6. Germline CDR1 reads MNHNS; CDR2 reads SASEGT. The CDR3 is 13 amino acids. The CDR3 sequence is CASNTDRIYGYTF. The CDR3 nucleotides are TGTGCCAGCAATACGGACAGGATCTATGGCTACACCTTC.

The gene calls are TRBV7-3 and TRBJ2-3; D remains unclear. Germline V gene sequence: CDR1 SGHTA, CDR2 FQGTGA. V was clipped by 1 base and J by 2 bases, with 10 bases between them. The CDR3 spans 15 residues. The CDR3 DNA reads TGTGCCAGCAGCTTAATGGGCGGCCCCACAGATACGCAGTATTTT. Translation gives CASSLMGGPTDTQYF.

This clone was counted a few times. The chain couples TRBV5-4 to TRBJ1-6; 7 bases are a match to TRBD1. J lost 10 bases, V lost 3 bases, and 10 bases had no gene match. CDR1 is SGHNT, CDR2 YYREEE, per germline (reference sequence). The CDR3 loop spans 15 amino acids. CDR3 DNA: TGTGCCAGCAGCTACTACCGACAGGGTCGATCACCCCTCCACTTT. Translation: CASSYYRQGRSPLHF.

The rearrangement joins TRBV2 to TRBJ2-1; 7 positions agree with TRBD1. The germline V gene has CDR1 SNHLY and CDR2 FYNNEI. V shed 9 bases, J shed 6 bases, and the junction held 2 bases outside the gene matches. The length of the CDR3 is 11 residues. The CDR3 sequence is CARQGVNEQFF. CDR3 coding DNA: TGTGCCAGGCAGGGGGTCAATGAGCAGTTCTTC.

The chain combines TRBV5-4 with TRBJ2-7, with 11 bases matching TRBD2. The CDR3 is 16 residues long. V was clipped by 0 bases and J by 4 bases; unmatched bases: 6. Germline V lookup: CDR1 SGHNT, CDR2 YYREEE (reference sequence). CDR3: CASSLGGLAGGYEQYV. The CDR3 DNA follows: TGTGCCAGCAGCTTGGGGGGGCTAGCGGGGGGTTACGAGCAGTACGTC.